This passage covers 25 T cell receptor beta chains from one sample sequenced in a study of blood T cells in healthy people across ages. A J-beta primer mix and a sample-barcoded 5' primer were used in a second PCR of about 6 to 12 cycles. In TCRdb, the 5' RACE reads were re-called with MiXCR into one record per CDR3 protein. The sample holds about 1,800,000 distinct CDR3 sequences, over 25% seen once. The sequenced material came from blood. These receptors came from a woman aged 30 to 39 in good health.

The gene calls are TRBV7-6 and TRBJ2-6; D is possibly TRBD2 (5 bases). Germline V gives CDR1 SGHVS, CDR2 FNYEAQ. The V and J ends lost 0 bases and 2 bases respectively, with 8 bases between them. The CDR3 totals 16 residues. CDR3 bases: TGTGCCAGCAGCTTAGCGCCCGGGACTGGGGCCAACGTCCTGACTTTC. Translation gives CASSLAPGTGANVLTF.

This chain joins TRBV10-3 and TRBJ2-3, with TRBD1 identical over 10 bases. V lost 4 bases, J lost 3 bases, and 10 bases stayed unmatched. This CDR3 region has 17 residues. Germline V gene data show CDR1 as ENHRY and CDR2 as SYGVKD. CDR3 in DNA: TGTGCCATCAGTGGTTCGACAGGGGGCGGTTTGACAGATACGCAGTATTTT. Translated: CAISGSTGGGLTDTQYF.

This chain joins TRBV29-1 and TRBJ2-1; D is ambiguous. Germline V gene sequence: CDR1 SQVTM, CDR2 ANQGSEA. This CDR3 region has 16 residues. V lost 5 bases and J 3 bases, leaving 20 bases between the germline ends. The DNA of the CDR3 is TGCAGCGTTCAAGTCCCCGAGAAGCTGGTCTACAATGAGCAGTTCTTC. Encoded protein: CSVQVPEKLVYNEQFF.

Notes on this clonotype: A much larger clone lies one base from this, so it may be a read error. The chain employs TRBV4-1 and TRBJ2-1; possible D gene TRBD1, 5 bases. Near its end, the DNA agrees better with TRBJ2-7, so the J call may be wrong. Germline loops: CDR1 MGHRA, CDR2 YSYEKL. This CDR3 is 15 amino acids long. The CDR3: CASSQERGLYNEQYF. CDR3 DNA sequence: TGCGCCAGCAGCCAAGAAAGGGGCCTCTACAATGAGCAGTACTTC.

This clonotype has just a few counts. This chain links TRBV4-3 with TRBJ1-6, with 9 bases lining up with TRBD1. V lost 0 bases and J lost 7; bases outside the gene matches: 4. This CDR3 comprises 16 residues. Germline V gene data show CDR1 as LGHNA and CDR2 as YSLEER. The CDR3 DNA is TGCGCCAGCAGCCAAGAAGGACAGGGGCGGAATTCACCCCTCCACTTT. Its translation is CASSQEGQGRNSPLHF.

This clonotype was recorded many times. The rearrangement uses TRBV12-3 or TRBV12-4 and TRBJ2-4; weak D call: TRBD2 (6 bases). V lost 3 bases and J 1 base, leaving 16 bases between the germline ends. The CDR3 totals 17 residues. The CDR3 region has the DNA TGTGCCAGCAGTTTTGGTAATCGCGGGGCGGCCAAAAACATTCAGTACTTC. As protein: CASSFGNRGAAKNIQYF.

V and J are TRBV20-1 and TRBJ2-7, with 7 bases that match TRBD1. CDR1 and CDR2 (germline): DFQATT, SNEGSKA (reference sequence). This CDR3 contains 14 residues. V lost 5 bases and J lost 0; bases outside the gene matches: 7. For the CDR3, the DNA is TGCAGTGCTTTGGGACAGTCCCTCTCCTACGAGCAGTACTTC. Translating gives CSALGQSLSYEQYF.

This clonotype has more than one count but fewer than ten. This chain uses TRBV28 with TRBJ2-1; D is uncertain. Looked up from germline, CDR1 is MDHEN and CDR2 is SYDVKM. CDR3 size: 16 residues. The V gene lost 3 bases and the J gene lost 0 bases, with 12 bases spanning the gap. The CDR3 DNA sequence: TGTGCCAGCAGTTTTCTGGGCAGACGCTCCTACAATGAGCAGTTCTTC. This sequence encodes CASSFLGRRSYNEQFF.

V gene TRBV27 combines with J gene TRBJ1-3; no reliable D call. Germline CDR1 MNHEY, CDR2 SMNVEV (reference sequence). With 4 bases removed from V and 4 bases from J, the gap between germline ends came to 8 bases. This CDR3 contains 13 residues. In DNA, the CDR3 is TGTGCCAGCAGTTCCCCACTGGGAAACACCATATATTTT. Translated, it gives CASSSPLGNTIYF.

This clonotype occurred many times. Written as DNA, the CDR3 is TGCGCCAGCAGCCGAGACGGATACTATGGCTACACCTTC. Translated: CASSRDGYYGYTF. The chain is built from TRBV4-3 and TRBJ1-2; D uncertain. V shed 4 bases and J shed 3 bases, with 9 bases lying between them. Germline assignment: CDR1 LGHNA and CDR2 YSLEER. CDR3 length: 13 residues.

As for this clonotype: An end of the junction does not agree with germline; a read error may underlie this. The rearrangement links TRBV10-2 to TRBJ1-1, with D perhaps matching TRBD1 (5 bases). Per the germline V gene, CDR1 is WSHSY and CDR2 is SAAADI. The CDR3 runs to 14 residues. This CDR3 is CTSSVRPGCTEAFF. CDR3 in DNA: TGCACCAGCAGTGTTCGACCAGGGTGCACTGAAGCTTTCTTT.

The chain is built from TRBV12-3 or TRBV12-4 and TRBJ1-3, with D possibly TRBD1 on 6 matching bases. The CDR3 contains 14 residues. Trimming took off 6 bases at V and 3 bases at J, with 12 bases between the two ends. This CDR3 reads CASSTTGFGNTIYF. Here the CDR3 DNA reads TGTGCCAGCAGCACAACAGGGTTTGGAAACACCATATATTTT.

This clonotype turned up a few times. The V gene is TRBV3-1, the J gene TRBJ2-3; TRBD2 matches at 9 bases. Germline values: CDR1 LGHDT, CDR2 YNNKEL (reference sequence). The CDR3 extends over 15 amino acids. The V and J ends lost 4 bases and 4 bases, in that order; junction bases with no gene match: 6. Written as DNA, the CDR3 is TGTGCCAGCAGCCCACGTAGCGGGGGCGCAGATACGCAGTATTTT. Protein product: CASSPRSGGADTQYF.

This clonotype was seen once. A much larger clone differs by one base, so this may be a read error. The chain joins TRBV6-1 to TRBJ2-4, with D maybe TRBD1 (7 bases). The length of the CDR3 is 14 residues. Per germline, CDR1 MNHNS and CDR2 SASEGT. V was cut by 6 bases and J by 13 bases, with 22 bases left in between. The CDR3 sequence: CASRVGQGGQGQYF. The CDR3 nucleotides are TGTGCCAGCAGGGTCGGGCAGGGGGGTCAAGGACAGTACTTC.

Concerning this clonotype: The conserved phenylalanine or tryptophan is not found at the CDR3 terminus, so this likely reflects a read error. The chain recombines TRBV2 with TRBJ1-2, with unresolved D. The CDR3 totals 13 residues. CDR1 and CDR2 (germline): SNHLY, FYNNEI. V dropped 4 bases and J dropped 7 bases, with 13 bases sitting between them. The CDR3 protein is CASSAAGGSGYTC. In nucleotides, the CDR3 is TGTGCCAGCAGTGCCGCGGGAGGAAGTGGCTACACCTGC.

The genes are TRBV20-1 and TRBJ2-3; D not resolved. Germline CDR1 is DFQATT and CDR2 is SNEGSKA (reference sequence). Trimming took 3 bases from V and 4 from J, leaving 20 bases between them. CDR3 length: 16 amino acids. The DNA for the CDR3 is TGCAGTGCTAGTGGGCACTTATGGGTTCCCGCAGATACGCAGTATTTT. It encodes CSASGHLWVPADTQYF.

The chain uses TRBV10-1 and TRBJ2-2; 8 nucleotides align to TRBD1. Germline CDR1 WNHNN, CDR2 SYGVQD (reference sequence). J lost 5 bases, V lost 6 bases, and 2 bases had no gene match. This CDR3 region has 13 residues. The CDR3 DNA is TGCGCCAGCAGCTGGGACAGGACCGGGGAGCTGTTTTTT. Translation gives CASSWDRTGELFF.

The J gene is TRBJ2-7, the V gene TRBV20-1; D unresolved. The CDR3 is 16 amino acids. V was shortened by 0 bases and J by 7 bases, with 22 bases between the two germline ends. Per germline, CDR1 DFQATT and CDR2 SNEGSKA (reference sequence). CDR3 protein: CSARDTRSADYNEQYF. As DNA, the CDR3 is TGCAGTGCTAGAGATACTCGGAGCGCCGATTACAATGAGCAGTACTTC.

A single count supports this clonotype. Written as DNA, the CDR3 is TGTGCCCCACAACAGGGGGACAGGGGCTCCTACGAGCAGTACTTC. Protein: CAPQQGDRGSYEQYF. The V call is TRBV15, the J call TRBJ2-7; 10 bases match TRBD1. V dropped 11 bases and J dropped 0; count of bases not matched to a gene: 10. CDR1 is LNHNV, CDR2 YYDKDF, per germline (reference sequence). This CDR3 region has 15 residues.

This CDR3 is CASSEAGEQFF. In nucleotides, the CDR3 is TGCGCCAGCAGTGAGGCGGGTGAGCAGTTCTTC. The chain links TRBV10-2 to TRBJ2-1; TRBD2 is a possible D gene (5 bases). The CDR3 has 11 amino acids. Per the germline V gene, CDR1 is WSHSY and CDR2 is SAAADI. Trimming cost V 2 bases and J 9 bases, with 5 bases left between them.

This clonotype was found a few times. The chain is built from TRBV7-2 and TRBJ1-5; no definite D call. The V end was cut by 5 bases, the J end by 3 bases, with 8 bases between. The CDR3 sequence is 13 residues long. CDR1 is SGHTA, CDR2 FQGNSA, per germline. The CDR3 DNA follows: TGTGCCAGCAGCCCTTACCACAATCAGCCCCAGCATTTT. Its protein product is CASSPYHNQPQHF. Full variable domain (remainder filled in from reference TRBV7-2 and TRBJ1-5): GAGVSQSPSNKVTEKGKDVELRCDPISGHTALYWYRQSLGQGLEFLIYFQGNSAPDKSGLPSDRFSAERTGGSVSTLTIQRTQQEDSAVYLCASSPYHNQPQHFGDGTRLSIL.

The sample holds a few counts of this clonotype. Being one base from a much bigger clone, this may be a read error. V gene TRBV7-2 combines with J gene TRBJ2-7, with 9 bases matching TRBD2. The J segment lost 0 bases and the V segment lost 5 bases, leaving 11 bases of the junction unmatched. Germline values: CDR1 SGHTA, CDR2 FQGNSA. The CDR3 has 17 amino acids. DNA for the CDR3: TGTGCCAGCAGCAAAAGGGGGGCTAGCGGGGCCTCCTACGAGCAGTACTTC. Its translation: CASSKRGASGASYEQYF.

This clonotype occurred a few times. Possible read error: a much larger clone is one base away. The chain links TRBV29-1 to TRBJ2-5; TRBD2 aligns across 9 bases. The germline gives CDR1 SQVTM, CDR2 ANQGSEA. Trimming removed 5 bases from V and 4 bases from J; junction bases left unmatched: 8. This CDR3 spans 14 amino acids. This CDR3 reads CSVPLAGRAETQYF. The CDR3 DNA is TGCAGCGTTCCGCTAGCGGGAAGGGCAGAGACCCAGTACTTC.

This clonotype was found a few times. This chain links TRBV5-1 with TRBJ1-4; 8 nucleotides agree with TRBD1. Germline V lookup: CDR1 SGHRS, CDR2 YFSETQ. CDR3 length: 16 amino acids. The V segment lost 4 bases and the J segment 11 bases; nucleotides outside the gene matches: 16. This CDR3 is CASSRDLTGVLKKLFF. For the CDR3, the DNA is TGCGCCAGCAGCCGGGATCTGACAGGGGTATTAAAGAAACTGTTTTTT. Full variable domain (remainder filled in from reference TRBV5-1 and TRBJ1-4): KAGVTQTPRYLIKTRGQQVTLSCSPISGHRSVSWYQQTPGQGLQFLFEYFSETQRNKGNFPGRFSGRQFSNSRSEMNVSTLELGDSALYLCASSRDLTGVLKKLFFGSGTQLSVL.

This clonotype was counted only a few times. The chain couples TRBV6-5 to TRBJ2-3; 8 nucleotides agree with TRBD1. CDR3 size: 14 residues. V shed 5 bases and J 3 bases; nucleotides not matched to a gene: 4. The germline gives CDR1 MNHEY, CDR2 SVGAGI. The CDR3, as DNA: TGTGCCAGCAGTAAAGACAGGGGTACAGATACGCAGTATTTT. As protein: CASSKDRGTDTQYF.